Listed below are T cell receptor beta chains from one sample, sequenced in a study of cytomegalovirus exposure and HLA in healthy donors. TCRdb's table, derived via immunoSEQ multiplex PCR, lists solely in-frame clones and lacks some. The table records 74,000 or so clones, over 70% of them present only once. The sequenced sample was PBMCs. The origin of the receptors is a middle-aged woman in good health and CMV-seropositive. Both conserved end residues are part of each CDR3. The D gene is left open where the match is weak. Part of the rows lack a size; the others show once, few, many or a class for expanded clones.

clone size,V gene,D gene,CDR3 protein
.,TRBV28,TRBD1,CASILTGDRVNQPQHF
.,TRBV2,.,CASSAASDIRIDMNTEAFF
.,TRBV2,.,CASSVGTGGTDTQYF
.,TRBV4-1,TRBD1,CASSQGHPPRQTGGHANSPLHF
few,TRBV6-1,.,CASSVAGEAGNTIYF
.,TRBV19,.,CATSRTGKGYTF
.,TRBV30,TRBD2,CAWSVGGWEQYF
.,TRBV5-4,.,CASSPPELRETQYF
.,TRBV5-1,TRBD1,CASSLDGQGSNQPQHF
.,TRBV27,.,CASSSPQGSTDTQYF
.,TRBV27,TRBD2,CASSKNAPGLAGHEQFF
.,TRBV7-2,TRBD2,CASSFGGSYEQYF
few,TRBV5-6,TRBD2,CASSTSIAGGSRNIQYF
.,TRBV6-5,TRBD1,CASMRTGVYGYTF
.,TRBV2,TRBD1,CASREQGARTGELFF
.,TRBV7-2,.,CASSLVSQTDTQYF
.,TRBV5-4,.,CASSSATRNADTQYF
.,TRBV30,TRBD1,CAWTNRGLNTEAFF
once,TRBV15,TRBD1,CATSSPPGQGFGYGYTF
.,TRBV6-6,.,CASSYSLGGEAFF
.,TRBV6-1,.,CASSDVVVAVSYEQYF
.,TRBV6-5,TRBD2,CASSYRTSGRMNEQFF
.,TRBV6-5,.,CASSYGGLGEAYEQYF
.,TRBV30,TRBD1,CAWRNPQGLKGKLFF
.,TRBV30,TRBD2,CAWSSGGAKFYNEQFF
.,TRBV2,TRBD1,CASRGAGGDGNQPQHF
.,TRBV6-1,.,CASSEAAGTGSGYTF
.,TRBV2,.,CASSGRSEQYF
.,TRBV18,.,CASFNRREGVTEAFF
.,TRBV5-6,.,CASSLSMGSTDNYGYTF
.,TRBV5-1,.,CASSPGLNYGYTF
.,TRBV5-1,.,CASSYRVGTSNEQFF
.,TRBV5-1,.,CASSRVAGYEQYF
.,TRBV7-8,TRBD2,CASSRKSGLASYEQYF
.,TRBV2,.,CASTTRQRGGNQPQHF
.,TRBV5-1,TRBD1,CASGDRADTGELFF
.,TRBV2,TRBD1,CASSLGGGQAIGGYTF
.,TRBV5-1,.,CASSLARGIASSYNEQFF
.,TRBV28,TRBD1,CASSFQGVYTEAFF
once,TRBV2,TRBD2,CASREGRDGELFF
.,TRBV2,.,CASSPVSGGVDTEAFF
.,TRBV2,TRBD1,CASTGAYEQYF
.,TRBV5-8,.,CASKRALNSGTEAFF
few,TRBV29-1,TRBD2,CSAPLSSGSHEQYF
few,TRBV5-1,TRBD2,CASQRGGGYNEQFF
.,TRBV30,.,CAWTPDSAANSPLHF
.,TRBV12-5,TRBD2,CASGPGPGRGAYNEQFF
.,TRBV6-5,.,CASSYSENTEAFF
.,TRBV5-6,TRBD1,CASSLWRGRAGNQPQHF
few,TRBV9,TRBD1,CASSVGQGTWDTEAFF
.,TRBV7-3,.,CASSLDYTDTQYF
.,TRBV28,.,CASKLPGDYGYTF
.,TRBV9,TRBD1,CASSVGQAVGYGYTF
few,TRBV5-4,TRBD2,CASSWSRGGLGEQYF
.,TRBV30,.,CAWSRTTTGKGEQYF
.,TRBV19,.,CASSTLQGQGEKLFF
.,TRBV30,.,CAWKGDLDGYTF